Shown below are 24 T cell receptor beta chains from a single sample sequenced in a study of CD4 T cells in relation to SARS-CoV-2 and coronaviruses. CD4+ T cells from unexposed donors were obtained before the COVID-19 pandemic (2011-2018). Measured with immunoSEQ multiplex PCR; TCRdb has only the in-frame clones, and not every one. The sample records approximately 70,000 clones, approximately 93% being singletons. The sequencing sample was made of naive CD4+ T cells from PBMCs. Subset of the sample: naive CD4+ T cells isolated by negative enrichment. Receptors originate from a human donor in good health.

CDR3 residues: CASSHPGPEGNTEAFF. The CDR3 DNA sequence: TGTGCCAGCAGCCACCCGGGGCCTGAGGGGAACACTGAAGCTTTCTTT. This chain connects TRBV4-2 to TRBJ1-1, with a tentative D call TRBD1 (5 bases). Germline V lookup: CDR1 LGHNA, CDR2 YNFKEQ. The CDR3 contains 16 residues. Trimming removed 3 bases from V and 1 base from J, with 15 bases in between.

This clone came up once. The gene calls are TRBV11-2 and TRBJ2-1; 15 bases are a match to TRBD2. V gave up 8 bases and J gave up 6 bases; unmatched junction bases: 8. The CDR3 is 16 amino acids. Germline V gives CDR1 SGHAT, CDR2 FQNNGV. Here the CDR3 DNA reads TGTGCCAGCGGACTAGCGGGAGGGCCTATTGGCAATGAGCAGTTCTTC. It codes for CASGLAGGPIGNEQFF.

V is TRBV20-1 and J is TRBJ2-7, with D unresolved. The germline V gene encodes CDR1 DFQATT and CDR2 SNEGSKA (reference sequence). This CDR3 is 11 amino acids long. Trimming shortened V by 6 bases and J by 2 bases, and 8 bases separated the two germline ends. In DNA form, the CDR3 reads TGCAGTGCCCACCGAACCTACGAGCAGTACTTC. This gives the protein CSAHRTYEQYF.

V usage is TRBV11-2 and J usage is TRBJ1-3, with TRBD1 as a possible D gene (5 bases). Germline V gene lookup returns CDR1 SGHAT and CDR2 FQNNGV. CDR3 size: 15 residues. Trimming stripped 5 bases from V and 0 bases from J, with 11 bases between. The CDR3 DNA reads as TGTGCCAGCAGCACGGGACGGTTCTCTGGAAACACCATATATTTT. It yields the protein CASSTGRFSGNTIYF. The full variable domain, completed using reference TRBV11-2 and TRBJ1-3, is EAGVAQSPRYKIIEKRQSVAFWCNPISGHATLYWYQQILGQGPKLLIQFQNNGVVDDSQLPKDRFSAERLKGVDSTLKIQPAKLEDSAVYLCASSTGRFSGNTIYFGEGSWLTVV.

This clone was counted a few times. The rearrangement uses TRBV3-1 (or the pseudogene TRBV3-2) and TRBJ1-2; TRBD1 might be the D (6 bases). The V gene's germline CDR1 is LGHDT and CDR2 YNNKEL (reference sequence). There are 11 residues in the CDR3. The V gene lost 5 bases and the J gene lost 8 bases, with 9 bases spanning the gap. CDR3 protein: CASSAGGGYTF. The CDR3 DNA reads TGTGCCAGCAGCGCGGGGGGCGGCTACACCTTC.

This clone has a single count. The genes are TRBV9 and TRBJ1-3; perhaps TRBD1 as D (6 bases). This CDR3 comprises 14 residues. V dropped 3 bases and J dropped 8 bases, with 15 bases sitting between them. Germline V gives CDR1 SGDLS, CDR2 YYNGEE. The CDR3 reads CASSAGTSLDTIYF. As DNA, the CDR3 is TGTGCCAGCAGCGCAGGGACAAGCCTAGACACCATATATTTT.

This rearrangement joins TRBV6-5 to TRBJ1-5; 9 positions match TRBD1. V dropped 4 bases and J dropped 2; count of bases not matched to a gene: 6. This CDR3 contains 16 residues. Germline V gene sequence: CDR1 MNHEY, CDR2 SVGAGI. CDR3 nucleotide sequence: TGTGCCAGCAGTTGGACGACAGGGGGGGGCAATCAGCCCCAGCATTTT. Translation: CASSWTTGGGNQPQHF.

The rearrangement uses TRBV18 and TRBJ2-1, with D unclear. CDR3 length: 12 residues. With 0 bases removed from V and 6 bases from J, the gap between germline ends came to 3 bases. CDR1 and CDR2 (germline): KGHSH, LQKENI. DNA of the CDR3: TGTGCCAGCTCACCACCTCTCAATGAGCAGTTCTTC. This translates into CASSPPLNEQFF.

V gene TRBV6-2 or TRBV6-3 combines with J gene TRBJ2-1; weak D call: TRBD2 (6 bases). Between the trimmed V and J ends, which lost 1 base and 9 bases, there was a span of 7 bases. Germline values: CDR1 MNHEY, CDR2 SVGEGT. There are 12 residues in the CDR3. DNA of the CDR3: TGTGCCAGCAGTTACTGGCGGGGTGAGCAGTTCTTC. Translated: CASSYWRGEQFF.

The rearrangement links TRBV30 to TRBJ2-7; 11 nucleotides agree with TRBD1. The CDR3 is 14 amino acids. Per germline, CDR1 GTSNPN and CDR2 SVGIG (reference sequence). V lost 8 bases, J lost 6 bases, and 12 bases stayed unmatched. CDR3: CAATGTGGFSEQYF. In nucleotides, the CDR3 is TGTGCCGCAACCGGGACAGGGGGATTTTCCGAGCAGTACTTC.

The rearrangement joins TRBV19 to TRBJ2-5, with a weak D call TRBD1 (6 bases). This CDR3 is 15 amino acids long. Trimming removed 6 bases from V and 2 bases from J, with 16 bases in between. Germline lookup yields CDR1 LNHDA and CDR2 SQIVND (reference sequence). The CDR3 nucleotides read TGTGCCAGTAGCATGGGTTGGACAGTACAAGAGACCCAGTACTTC. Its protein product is CASSMGWTVQETQYF.

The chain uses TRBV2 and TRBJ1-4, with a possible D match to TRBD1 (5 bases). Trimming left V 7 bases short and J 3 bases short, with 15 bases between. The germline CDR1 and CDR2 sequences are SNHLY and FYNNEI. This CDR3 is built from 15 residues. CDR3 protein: CASNERGGSNEKLFF. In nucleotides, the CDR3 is TGTGCCAGCAACGAGAGGGGAGGGTCTAATGAAAAACTGTTTTTT.

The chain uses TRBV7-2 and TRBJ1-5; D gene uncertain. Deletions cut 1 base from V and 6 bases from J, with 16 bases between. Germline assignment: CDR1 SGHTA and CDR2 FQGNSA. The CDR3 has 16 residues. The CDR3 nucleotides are TGTGCCAGCAGCTTAGGCATGTCGGGTTTATTTCAGCCCCAGCATTTT. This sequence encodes CASSLGMSGLFQPQHF. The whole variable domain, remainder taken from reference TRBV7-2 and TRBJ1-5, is GAGVSQSPSNKVTEKGKDVELRCDPISGHTALYWYRQSLGQGLEFLIYFQGNSAPDKSGLPSDRFSAERTGGSVSTLTIQRTQQEDSAVYLCASSLGMSGLFQPQHFGDGTRLSIL.

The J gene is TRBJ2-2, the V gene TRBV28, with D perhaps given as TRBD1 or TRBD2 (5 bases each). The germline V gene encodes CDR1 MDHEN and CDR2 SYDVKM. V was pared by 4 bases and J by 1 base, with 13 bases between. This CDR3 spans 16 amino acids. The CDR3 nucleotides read TGTGCCAGCAGTTATCCGGGACGGGTGAACACCGGGGAGCTGTTTTTT. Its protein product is CASSYPGRVNTGELFF. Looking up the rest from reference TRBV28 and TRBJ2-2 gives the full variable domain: DVKVTQSSRYLVKRTGEKVFLECVQDMDHENMFWYRQDPGLGLRLIYFSYDVKMKEKGDIPEGYSVSREKKERFSLILESASTNQTSMYLCASSYPGRVNTGELFFGEGSRLTVL.

The chain's CDR3 is CASSQAPGSSPQHF. The DNA for the CDR3 is TGTGCCAGCAGCCAAGCCCCCGGCAGTAGCCCCCAGCATTTT. The chain employs TRBV3-1 (or the pseudogene TRBV3-2) and TRBJ1-5, with unresolved D. Trimming stripped 1 base from V and 10 bases from J, with 14 bases between. The germline V gene encodes CDR1 LGHDT and CDR2 YNNKEL (reference sequence). The CDR3 covers 14 residues.

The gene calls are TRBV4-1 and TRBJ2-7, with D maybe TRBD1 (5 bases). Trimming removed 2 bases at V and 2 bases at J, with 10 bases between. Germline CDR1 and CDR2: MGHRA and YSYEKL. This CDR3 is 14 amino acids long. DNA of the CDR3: TGCGCCAGCAGCCAATTTCAGGGCGCCTACGAGCAGTACTTC. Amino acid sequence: CASSQFQGAYEQYF.

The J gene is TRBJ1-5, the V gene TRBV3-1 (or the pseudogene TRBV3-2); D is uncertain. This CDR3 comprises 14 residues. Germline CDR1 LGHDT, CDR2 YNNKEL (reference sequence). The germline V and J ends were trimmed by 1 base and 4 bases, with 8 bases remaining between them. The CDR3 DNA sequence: TGTGCCAGCAGCCAAGCGGTATCGAATCAGCCCCAGCATTTT. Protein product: CASSQAVSNQPQHF.

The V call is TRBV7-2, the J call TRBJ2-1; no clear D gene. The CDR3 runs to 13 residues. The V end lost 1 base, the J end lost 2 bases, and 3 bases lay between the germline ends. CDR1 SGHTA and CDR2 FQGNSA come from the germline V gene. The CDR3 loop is CASSLGAYNEQFF. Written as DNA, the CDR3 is TGTGCCAGCAGCTTAGGTGCCTACAATGAGCAGTTCTTC.

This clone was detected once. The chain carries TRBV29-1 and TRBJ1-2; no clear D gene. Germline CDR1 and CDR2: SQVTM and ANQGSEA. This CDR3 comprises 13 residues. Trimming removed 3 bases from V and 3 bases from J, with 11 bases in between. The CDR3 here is CSVDRQRDYGYTF. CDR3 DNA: TGCAGCGTTGATAGGCAGCGGGACTATGGCTACACCTTC.

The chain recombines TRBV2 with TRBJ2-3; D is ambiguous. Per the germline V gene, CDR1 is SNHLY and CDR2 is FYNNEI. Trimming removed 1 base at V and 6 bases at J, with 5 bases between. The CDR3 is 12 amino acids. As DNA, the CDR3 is TGTGCCAGCAGTGAAGTGCTGGATACGCAGTATTTT. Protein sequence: CASSEVLDTQYF.

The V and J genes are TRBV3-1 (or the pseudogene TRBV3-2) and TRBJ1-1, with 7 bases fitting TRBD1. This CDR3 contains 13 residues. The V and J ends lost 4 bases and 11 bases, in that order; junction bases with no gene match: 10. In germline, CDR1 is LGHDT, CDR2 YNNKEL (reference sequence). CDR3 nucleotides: TGTGCCAGCAGCCGCGAGGGGGCACCGGGGGCTTTCTTT. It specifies CASSREGAPGAFF.

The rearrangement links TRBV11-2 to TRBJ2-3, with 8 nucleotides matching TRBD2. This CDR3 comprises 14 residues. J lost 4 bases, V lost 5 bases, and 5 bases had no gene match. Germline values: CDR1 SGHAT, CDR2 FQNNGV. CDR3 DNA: TGTGCCAGCAGCCGAAATAGCGGGGCAGATACGCAGTATTTT. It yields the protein CASSRNSGADTQYF.

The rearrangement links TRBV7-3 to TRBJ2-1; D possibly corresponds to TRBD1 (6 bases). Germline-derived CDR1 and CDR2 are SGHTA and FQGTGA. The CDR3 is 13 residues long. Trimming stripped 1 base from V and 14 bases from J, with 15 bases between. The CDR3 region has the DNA TGTGCCAGCAGCTTAAACAGTGGGGACAAGGAGTTCTTC. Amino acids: CASSLNSGDKEFF. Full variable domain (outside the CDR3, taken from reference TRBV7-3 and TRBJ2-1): GAGVSQTPSNKVTEKGKYVELRCDPISGHTALYWYRQSLGQGPEFLIYFQGTGAADDSGLPNDRFFAVRPEGSVSTLKIQRTERGDSAVYLCASSLNSGDKEFFGPGTRLTVL.

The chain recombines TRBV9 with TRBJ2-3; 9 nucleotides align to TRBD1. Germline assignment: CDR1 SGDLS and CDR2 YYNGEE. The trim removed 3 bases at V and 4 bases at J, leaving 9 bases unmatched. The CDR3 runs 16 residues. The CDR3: CASSARTGVMADTQYF. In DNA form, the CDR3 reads TGTGCCAGCAGCGCGAGGACAGGGGTAATGGCAGATACGCAGTATTTT.